This T cell receptor (beta chain) appears in the sequencing data of a study of blood T cell repertoires in COVID-19. Study in general: Sources were T cells, B-cell-depleted T cells, or PBMCs; the material itself was cDNA or gDNA.

Study members were between about 18 and 90 years old and lived in around 24 US regions. The CDR3 totals 14 residues. The germline V gene encodes CDR1 MNHEY and CDR2 SVGAGI. V was pared by 4 bases and J by 8 bases, with 12 bases between. Generated by immunoSEQ multiplex PCR, the TCRdb table keeps only in-frame clones and is missing some. The sample contains about 180,000 clones, around 73% of which appear only once. In its sample, this clone was seen a few times. This TCR was recovered from a woman aged 50 to 65 who had recovered from COVID-19. The J gene is TRBJ1-6, the V gene TRBV6-5; unclear D gene. The sequencing sample was made of PBMCs or T cells enriched from blood (not recorded which). Written as DNA, the CDR3 is TGTGCCAGCAGTTCGGAGGTGTCGGATTCACCCCTCCACTTT. This codes for CASSSEVSDSPLHF.